This T cell receptor (beta chain) was found in a study of blood T cell repertoires in COVID-19. Sequencing was performed with immunoSEQ multiplex PCR; in TCRdb, only in-frame clones are kept and a portion is missing. The sample holds roughly 500,000 clones, 88% seen once. Recovery among Cohort 3 donors was established by two negative PCRs, clearance, or symptom resolution. The material sequenced was PBMCs or T cells enriched from blood (not recorded which). The source of this sequence is a woman aged 40 to 55 who had recovered from COVID-19.

The CDR3 sequence is CSATGSGSGKNEKLFF. For the CDR3, the DNA is TGCAGCGCCACAGGGAGCGGAAGCGGTAAAAATGAAAAACTGTTTTTT. The V gene is TRBV29-1, the J gene TRBJ1-4, with D possibly TRBD1 on 6 matching bases. The CDR3 contains 16 residues. Trimming shortened V by 7 bases and J by 5 bases, and 23 bases separated the two germline ends. The germline V gene encodes CDR1 SQVTM and CDR2 ANQGSEA.